What follows describes a single T cell receptor (beta chain). What it recognizes is unknown. The sample belongs to a study of PD-1 blockade in mismatch repair-deficient tumors. Study observations and caveats: Tumor-resident clones, often undetectable pretreatment in blood, expanded then contracted after pembrolizumab.

Trimming shortened V by 1 base and J by 3 bases, and 13 bases separated the two germline ends. The CDR3 runs to 15 residues. Germline values: CDR1 LNHDA, CDR2 SQIVND (reference sequence). TCR sequencing covered three patients who responded to pembrolizumab. Some clones are missing from TCRdb's copy, which holds only in-frame ones; the method was immunoSEQ multiplex PCR. The table lists about 130,000 clones, about nine tenths of them singletons. The sequence was obtained from an adult with mismatch repair-deficient cancer. Specimen: peripheral blood, collected approximately 72 weeks after starting pembrolizumab. V usage is TRBV19 and J usage is TRBJ2-7; either TRBD1 or TRBD2 may fit D (5 bases each). The CDR3, as DNA: TGTGCCAGTAGTATAGCCCGGGACGGCTTCTACGAGCAGTACTTC. Translated, it gives CASSIARDGFYEQYF.